The clone carrying this T cell receptor (beta chain) was detected many times. Its antigen is unknown. V gave up 1 base and J gave up 6 bases, with 13 bases separating them. This CDR3 contains 14 residues. The germline V gene encodes CDR1 LGHNA and CDR2 YNFKEQ. A multiplex PCR containing 32 V primers and 13 J primers was used to amplify TCR beta CDR3. One entry per CDR3 protein, called by TCRdb with MiXCR from the multiplex PCR reads. Among around 9,200 distinct CDR3 sequences listed, 31% were seen once. TCRs were amplified from 600 ng gDNA of bulk tumor per sample. Taken during surgery, several biopsies per primary tumor were spaced as far apart as possible within the tumor mass. These patients got curative surgery after being newly diagnosed with untreated non-small cell lung cancer. The sample belongs to a study of immune heterogeneity within non-small cell lung tumors. Whole-study findings and limits: With an R of 0.3 to 0.4, local T-cell clonality correlated moderately but significantly with local tumor mutational burden.

The rearrangement uses TRBV4-2 and TRBJ2-7; no firm D call. This clonotype originated in a man between 60 and 70 years old with non-small cell lung cancer. Sequencing input: lung tumor tissue. The CDR3 nucleotides read TGTGCCAGCAGCCAAGTCGGCCCTTGGGGCGAGCAGTACTTC. This sequence encodes CASSQVGPWGEQYF.